The 4 T cell receptor beta chains reported below all come from one sample, sequenced in a study of shared clonotypes between healthy human individuals. Positive CCR7 selection of CD45RO-negative cells yielded the naive CD8 cells, and terminally differentiated effector memory CD45RA+ cells were excluded. Assay: immunoSEQ multiplex PCR; the TCRdb copy retains only in-frame clones and omits some. The sample contains about 2,100,000 clones, about 93% of which appear only once. The sample comprised naive CD8+ T cells from PBMCs. These receptors all stem from a man younger than 35 in good health. Some clones in this sample may be carry-over from other donors' samples.

This clone was picked up one time. The chain employs TRBV15 and TRBJ2-1; 10 bases align to TRBD2. The CDR3 runs to 16 residues. Germline CDR1 LNHNV, CDR2 YYDKDF (reference sequence). Trimming removed 3 bases from V and 10 bases from J; junction bases left unmatched: 12. The CDR3 protein is CATSSLLAGVFHEQFF. In nucleotides, the CDR3 is TGTGCCACCAGCAGCCTCCTAGCGGGAGTTTTCCACGAGCAGTTCTTC.

The rearrangement uses TRBV10-2 and TRBJ2-2; no definite D call. V shed 3 bases and J shed 4 bases, with 15 bases lying between them. This CDR3 region has 16 residues. Germline values: CDR1 WSHSY, CDR2 SAAADI. CDR3 in amino acids: CASSERLYFGTGELFF. The CDR3 nucleotides read TGCGCCAGCAGTGAACGGCTATACTTCGGCACCGGGGAGCTGTTTTTT.

V and J are TRBV28 and TRBJ2-7; D uncertain. The ends were cut back, 10 bases at V and 6 bases at J, with 13 bases in the middle. Germline assignment: CDR1 MDHEN and CDR2 SYDVKM. The CDR3 runs 11 residues. In nucleotides, the CDR3 is TGTGCCACCAGGTGGGCCGCCGAGCAGTACTTC. This sequence encodes CATRWAAEQYF.

The chain is built from TRBV6-6 and TRBJ2-7; TRBD2 agrees at 7 bases. Losses at the gene ends were 7 bases for V and 4 bases for J; bases not matched to a gene: 10. The V gene's germline CDR1 is MNHNY and CDR2 SVGAGI (reference sequence). The CDR3 loop spans 14 amino acids. Here the CDR3 DNA reads TGTGCCAGCACCCCGGGAGGCGGCGGATACGAGCAGTACTTC. This codes for CASTPGGGGYEQYF.